This TCR beta chain appears in the sequencing data of a study of T cell responses to AZD1222 COVID-19 vaccine. Assay used: immunoSEQ multiplex PCR; TCRdb lists only in-frame clones, some missing. The sample holds 95,000 to 150,000 clones; under 90% are singletons and the top ten take roughly 4.5%. This CDR3 is 18 amino acids long. V shed 6 bases and J 0 bases; nucleotides not matched to a gene: 15. Germline assignment: CDR1 KGHSH and CDR2 LQKENI. The J gene is TRBJ2-7, the V gene TRBV18; 9 bases agree with TRBD1. The origin of this receptor is an adult in good health. The specimen was peripheral blood, collected on day 0 of AZD1222 vaccination. DNA of the CDR3: TGTGCCAGCTCCCTAAGGTACTCCGGGACAGGGTACTCCTACGAGCAGTACTTC. Translating it yields CASSLRYSGTGYSYEQYF.